One sample yielded the 32 T cell receptor beta chains listed below, sequenced in a study of blood T cell repertoires in COVID-19. Assay: immunoSEQ multiplex PCR; the TCRdb copy retains only in-frame clones and omits some. The table includes about 360,000 clones, roughly 87% detected once. Source material: PBMCs or T cells enriched from blood (not recorded which). These receptors were obtained from a middle-aged woman with acute COVID-19.

Here the CDR3 DNA reads TGCGCCAGCAGCTTCGGCGGCGAGCAGTACTTC. Protein sequence: CASSFGGEQYF. The rearrangement uses TRBV5-1 and TRBJ2-7; no reliable D call. The CDR3 contains 11 residues. In germline, CDR1 is SGHRS, CDR2 YFSETQ. V lost 2 bases, J lost 6 bases, and 6 bases lay in between.

This clone was seen many times. The chain carries TRBV9 and TRBJ1-6; D is unclear. Trimming shortened V by 0 bases and J by 9 bases, and 13 bases separated the two germline ends. The V gene's germline CDR1 is SGDLS and CDR2 YYNGEE. The CDR3 is 15 residues long. The CDR3 here is CASSVGGLWSSPLHF. The CDR3 DNA is TGTGCCAGCAGCGTAGGCGGGCTTTGGAGTTCACCCCTCCACTTT.

This chain uses TRBV7-8 with TRBJ1-4, with TRBD1 matching over 7 bases. CDR1 SGHVS and CDR2 FQNEAQ come from the germline V gene. The CDR3 runs 15 residues. J was trimmed by 7 bases and V by 5 bases; bases with no gene match: 10. The CDR3: CASSINRGLGEKLFF. In nucleotides, the CDR3 is TGTGCCAGCAGCATAAACAGGGGTCTCGGTGAAAAACTGTTTTTT.

The V gene is TRBV7-9, the J gene TRBJ1-1; D gene unclear. The ends were cut back, 1 base at V and 6 bases at J, with 9 bases in the middle. The CDR3 contains 13 residues. Germline CDR1 reads SEHNR; CDR2 reads FQNEAQ (reference sequence). Here the CDR3 DNA reads TGTGCCAGCAGCTTAGTCGGTAGCGCTGAAGCTTTCTTT. Translated, it gives CASSLVGSAEAFF. The complete variable domain, with remaining parts taken from reference TRBV7-9 and TRBJ1-1, reads DTGVSQNPRHKITKRGQNVTFRCDPISEHNRLYWYRQTLGQGPEFLTYFQNEAQLEKSRLLSDRFSAERPKGSFSTLEIQRTEQGDSAMYLCASSLVGSAEAFFGQGTRLTVV.

V and J are TRBV5-1 and TRBJ2-1; 9 bases align to TRBD1. Looked up from germline, CDR1 is SGHRS and CDR2 is YFSETQ. This CDR3 has 13 residues. The junction had 6 bases not matched to a gene; V was cut back by 7 bases and J by 7 bases. The DNA for the CDR3 is TGCGCCAGCCTGCAACAGGGGGCGAATGAGCAGTTCTTC. Translated, it gives CASLQQGANEQFF. The complete variable domain, with remaining parts taken from reference TRBV5-1 and TRBJ2-1, reads KAGVTQTPRYLIKTRGQQVTLSCSPISGHRSVSWYQQTPGQGLQFLFEYFSETQRNKGNFPGRFSGRQFSNSRSEMNVSTLELGDSALYLCASLQQGANEQFFGPGTRLTVL.

This sequence joins TRBV5-1 and TRBJ2-1; the match to TRBD1 covers 7 bases. Trimming at V came to 0 bases and at J to 2 bases, leaving 2 bases not matched to a gene. The CDR3 has 15 residues. The germline V gene has CDR1 SGHRS and CDR2 YFSETQ. CDR3 DNA sequence: TGCGCCAGCAGCTTGGGACAGGGAACCTACAATGAGCAGTTCTTC. As protein: CASSLGQGTYNEQFF.

This chain uses TRBV7-2 with TRBJ2-3, with D unresolved. Germline CDR1 and CDR2: SGHTA and FQGNSA. The CDR3 is 14 residues long. V lost 3 bases and J lost 7, with 14 bases in between. This CDR3 reads CASSFSESRYTQYF. The DNA for the CDR3 is TGTGCCAGCAGCTTCTCAGAATCAAGATATACGCAGTATTTT.

This clone came up many times. The chain couples TRBV19 to TRBJ1-5; D not certain. Germline V CDR1 and CDR2: LNHDA, SQIVND (reference sequence). The ends were cut back, 3 bases at V and 6 bases at J, with 6 bases in the middle. This CDR3 has 12 residues. The chain's CDR3 is CASSMSTQPQHF. CDR3 sequence (DNA): TGTGCCAGTAGTATGTCTACTCAGCCCCAGCATTTT.

This chain connects TRBV30 to TRBJ2-2, with D possibly TRBD1 on 5 matching bases. Deletions cut 0 bases from V and 4 bases from J, with 12 bases between. Germline loops: CDR1 GTSNPN, CDR2 SVGIG (reference sequence). CDR3 size: 15 residues. Written as DNA, the CDR3 is TGTGCCTGGAGTGTAAACAGGCGTAGCACCGGGGAGCTGTTTTTT. Its protein is CAWSVNRRSTGELFF.

The chain combines TRBV30 with TRBJ1-2; D might be TRBD1 (5 bases). Germline assignment: CDR1 GTSNPN and CDR2 SVGIG (reference sequence). Trimming removed 7 bases at V and 3 bases at J, with 15 bases between. This CDR3 has 13 amino acids. CDR3 residues: CAYTPGWDYGYTF. The CDR3 DNA is TGTGCCTATACGCCAGGGTGGGACTATGGCTACACCTTC.

The chain combines TRBV5-6 with TRBJ2-7, with TRBD1 identical over 11 bases. The CDR3 length is 15 residues. Germline trimming cut 0 bases from V and 4 bases from J; bases unmatched to any gene: 3. The germline V gene encodes CDR1 SGHDT and CDR2 YYEEEE. CDR3 DNA sequence: TGTGCCAGCAGCTTGGGGACAGGGGGCTTGTACGAGCAGTACTTC. Translating gives CASSLGTGGLYEQYF.

This chain links TRBV7-2 with TRBJ2-1, with TRBD1 identical over 8 bases. Germline V CDR1 and CDR2: SGHTA, FQGNSA. CDR3 length: 14 residues. J gave up 4 bases and V 4 bases, and 3 bases lay outside the gene matches. In DNA form, the CDR3 reads TGTGCCAGCAGCTCCGACAGGGGTTACAATGAGCAGTTCTTC. Encoded protein: CASSSDRGYNEQFF. Complete variable domain (other parts from reference TRBV7-2 and TRBJ2-1): GAGVSQSPSNKVTEKGKDVELRCDPISGHTALYWYRQSLGQGLEFLIYFQGNSAPDKSGLPSDRFSAERTGGSVSTLTIQRTQQEDSAVYLCASSSDRGYNEQFFGPGTRLTVL.

The genes are TRBV13 and TRBJ2-5, with 9 positions matching TRBD1. Germline CDR1 is PRHDT and CDR2 is FYEKMQ (reference sequence). Trimming removed 1 base from V and 5 bases from J; junction bases left unmatched: 8. The CDR3 runs 16 residues. The CDR3 loop reads CASSLVKGQGPETQYF. CDR3 bases: TGTGCCAGCAGCTTAGTAAAGGGACAGGGACCCGAGACCCAGTACTTC. The full variable domain, its missing parts supplied by reference TRBV13 and TRBJ2-5, is AAGVIQSPRHLIKEKRETATLKCYPIPRHDTVYWYQQGPGQDPQFLISFYEKMQSDKGSIPDRFSAQQFSDYHSELNMSSLELGDSALYFCASSLVKGQGPETQYFGPGTRLLVL.

This clone was detected once. The chain links TRBV6-5 to TRBJ1-1; no clear D gene. From germline, CDR1 is MNHEY and CDR2 SVGAGI. Trimming took 4 bases from V and 0 from J, leaving 6 bases between them. This CDR3 region has 13 residues. CDR3 loop: CASSSTMNTEAFF. The DNA of the CDR3 is TGTGCCAGCAGTTCCACAATGAACACTGAAGCTTTCTTT.

This chain links TRBV4-1 with TRBJ2-3, with 8 bases lining up with TRBD2. With V trimmed by 4 bases and J by 4 bases, 4 bases remained unmatched. CDR1 and CDR2 (germline): MGHRA, YSYEKL. CDR3 length equals 14 residues. The CDR3 DNA follows: TGCGCCAGCAGCCTACTAGCGGTAGCAGATACGCAGTATTTT. Its protein product is CASSLLAVADTQYF.

V is TRBV10-2 and J is TRBJ1-1, with D possibly TRBD1 on 6 matching bases. The CDR3 is made up of 15 amino acids. V was clipped by 4 bases and J by 2 bases, with 14 bases between them. From germline, CDR1 is WSHSY and CDR2 SAAADI. The CDR3 sequence: CASSVPGARNTEAFF. Written as DNA, the CDR3 is TGCGCCAGCAGTGTGCCAGGGGCGCGTAACACTGAAGCTTTCTTT.

This clone was detected a few times. The chain recombines TRBV29-1 with TRBJ1-1; D uncertain. V lost 4 bases to trimming and J lost 4 bases, with 7 bases between them. Germline CDR1 SQVTM, CDR2 ANQGSEA. This CDR3 comprises 11 residues. CDR3 DNA sequence: TGCAGCGTTGTTTCCCTCACTGAAGCTTTCTTT. Protein: CSVVSLTEAFF.

This sequence joins TRBV2 and TRBJ2-2, with a possible D match to TRBD2 (5 bases). Germline V CDR1 and CDR2: SNHLY, FYNNEI. This CDR3 has 14 residues. V lost 6 bases to trimming and J lost 0 bases, with 8 bases between them. As DNA, the CDR3 is TGTGCCAGCAGCTCTAGCCCGAACACCGGGGAGCTGTTTTTT. It specifies CASSSSPNTGELFF. The whole variable domain, filled in from reference TRBV2 and TRBJ2-2, reads EPEVTQTPSHQVTQMGQEVILRCVPISNHLYFYWYRQILGQKVEFLVSFYNNEISEKSEIFDDQFSVERPDGSNFTLKIRSTKLEDSAMYFCASSSSPNTGELFFGEGSRLTVL.

V gene TRBV9 combines with J gene TRBJ2-3; 13 nucleotides align to TRBD2. V shed 0 bases, J shed 0 bases, and the junction held 7 bases outside the gene matches. From germline, CDR1 is SGDLS and CDR2 YYNGEE. This CDR3 is 19 amino acids long. The CDR3 DNA sequence: TGTGCCAGCAGCGTAGGGACTAGCGGGGGTGTGGGAAGCACAGATACGCAGTATTTT. Residues: CASSVGTSGGVGSTDTQYF.

Points on this clone: In the same sample, other DNA sequences code for this CDR3. The chain links TRBV2 to TRBJ1-1, with TRBD1 as a possible D gene (6 bases). V lost 2 bases and J lost 3, with 10 bases in between. The CDR3 consists of 14 residues. The germline V gene encodes CDR1 SNHLY and CDR2 FYNNEI. Here the CDR3 reads CASSEQGSDTEAFF. In DNA, the CDR3 is TGTGCCAGCAGTGAACAGGGGAGCGACACTGAAGCTTTCTTT.

This chain connects TRBV29-1 to TRBJ2-1, with 14 bases matching TRBD2. Per germline, CDR1 SQVTM and CDR2 ANQGSEA. V shed 6 bases and J 0 bases; nucleotides not matched to a gene: 1. The CDR3 is made up of 15 amino acids. DNA of the CDR3: TGCAGCGTGGGGACTAGCGGGGGCTCCTACAATGAGCAGTTCTTC. Translating gives CSVGTSGGSYNEQFF.

The rearrangement joins TRBV5-4 to TRBJ2-7; TRBD2 agrees at 11 bases. The germline V gene has CDR1 SGHNT and CDR2 YYREEE (reference sequence). V shed 4 bases and J 1 base; nucleotides not matched to a gene: 7. The CDR3 contains 16 residues. The DNA of the CDR3 is TGTGCCAGCAGCCCCTCTAGCGGGGGGTTTTCCTACGAGCAGTACTTC. Its translation is CASSPSSGGFSYEQYF.

The rearrangement joins TRBV18 to TRBJ1-1, with a weak D call TRBD1 (5 bases). Germline loops: CDR1 KGHSH, CDR2 LQKENI. There are 14 residues in the CDR3. Trimming stripped 4 bases from V and 3 bases from J, with 12 bases between. CDR3 loop: CASSRMGPDTEAFF. In DNA, the CDR3 is TGTGCCAGCTCACGGATGGGGCCGGACACTGAAGCTTTCTTT.

This chain joins TRBV11-2 and TRBJ1-1, with D unclear. CDR3 length: 17 amino acids. Trimming pared 6 bases from V and 0 bases from J, leaving 20 bases between. From germline, CDR1 is SGHAT and CDR2 FQNNGV. The CDR3: CASSFGWEGRLNTEAFF. DNA for the CDR3: TGTGCCAGCAGTTTCGGATGGGAGGGCCGCTTGAACACTGAAGCTTTCTTT.

As concerns this clone: This CDR3 is also generated by other DNA sequences in the sample. The chain combines TRBV19 with TRBJ1-2, with 8 bases that match TRBD1. The CDR3 runs to 14 residues. Germline-derived CDR1 and CDR2 are LNHDA and SQIVND (reference sequence). Germline trimming cut 3 bases from V and 2 bases from J; bases unmatched to any gene: 2. The CDR3 is CASSIRQGNYGYTF. DNA of the CDR3: TGTGCCAGTAGTATTCGACAGGGGAACTATGGCTACACCTTC.

This clone was seen a few times. J is TRBJ1-3 and V is TRBV5-1, with TRBD1 as a possible D gene (5 bases). Trimming stripped 2 bases from V and 3 bases from J, with 18 bases between. This CDR3 region has 17 residues. From germline, CDR1 is SGHRS and CDR2 YFSETQ. CDR3 region: CASSFVGTGAGGNTIYF. DNA for the CDR3: TGCGCCAGCAGCTTTGTTGGCACTGGGGCCGGTGGAAACACCATATATTTT.

The chain carries TRBV10-3 and TRBJ1-2; D may be TRBD1 (5 bases). In germline, CDR1 is ENHRY, CDR2 SYGVKD. V gave up 4 bases and J gave up 4 bases, with 10 bases separating them. This CDR3 has 13 residues. The CDR3 bases are TGTGCCATCAGTGGGGGGGAGAGCTATGGCTACACCTTC. This encodes CAISGGESYGYTF.

This clone has just one count. J is TRBJ2-2 and V is TRBV10-3; TRBD1 is a possible D gene (6 bases). The CDR3 is 15 residues long. Germline V gives CDR1 ENHRY, CDR2 SYGVKD. The V gene lost 7 bases and the J gene lost 0 bases, with 12 bases spanning the gap. In nucleotides, the CDR3 is TGTGCCATCAACCCGGGACACGCGAACACCGGGGAGCTGTTTTTT. Amino acid sequence: CAINPGHANTGELFF.

The chain carries TRBV15 and TRBJ1-4, with 7 bases matching TRBD1. The CDR3 is made up of 14 amino acids. CDR1 is LNHNV and CDR2 is YYDKDF in the germline V gene (reference sequence). V lost 5 bases and J lost 3; bases outside the gene matches: 3. In nucleotides, the CDR3 is TGTGCCACCAGCGGGGGACAGCCTAATGAAAAACTGTTTTTT. It translates to CATSGGQPNEKLFF.

This chain uses TRBV3-1 (or the pseudogene TRBV3-2) with TRBJ1-1, with D uncertain. V shed 1 base and J shed 9 bases, with 6 bases lying between them. The CDR3 covers 11 residues. CDR1 is LGHDT and CDR2 is YNNKEL in the germline V gene (reference sequence). The CDR3, as DNA: TGTGCCAGCAGCCAAGGCGGCAAAGCTTTCTTT. It encodes CASSQGGKAFF.

This chain joins TRBV11-2 and TRBJ2-1; 10 bases match TRBD2. The germline V gene encodes CDR1 SGHAT and CDR2 FQNNGV. V lost 1 base and J lost 6; bases outside the gene matches: 9. The CDR3 spans 17 residues. The CDR3 reads CASSLASGLALANEQFF. CDR3 DNA: TGTGCCAGCAGCTTAGCCTCGGGACTAGCGTTAGCCAATGAGCAGTTCTTC. Using reference TRBV11-2 and TRBJ2-1 for the parts outside the CDR3, the full variable domain is EAGVAQSPRYKIIEKRQSVAFWCNPISGHATLYWYQQILGQGPKLLIQFQNNGVVDDSQLPKDRFSAERLKGVDSTLKIQPAKLEDSAVYLCASSLASGLALANEQFFGPGTRLTVL.

The V call is TRBV7-9, the J call TRBJ1-2; TRBD1 might be the D (6 bases). Germline lookup yields CDR1 SEHNR and CDR2 FQNEAQ (reference sequence). The CDR3 is 13 amino acids. Trimming pared 5 bases from V and 4 bases from J, leaving 11 bases between. The CDR3 DNA reads as TGTGCCAGCAGCCTCGGACAGATCTATGGCTACACCTTC. Translated: CASSLGQIYGYTF.